This T cell receptor (beta chain) was captured in a study of CD8+ T cells in alopecia areata. The table lists this clone with a few counts. The genes are named according to mouse. The missing CDR3 end, 4 residues past where the read stops, is filled in from the germline J gene. Germline CDR1 and CDR2: NSQYPW and LRSPGD (reference sequence). CDR3 size: 14 residues. The V end lost 5 bases, the J end lost 1 base, and 9 bases lay between the germline ends. Following RNA extraction, reverse transcription yielded cDNA that acted as the sequencing template. Repertoires were generated with immunoSEQ multiplex PCR, while TCRdb's copy carries only in-frame clones and drops some. There are roughly 110,000 clones in the sample, none observed a single time.

The source of this sequence is a C3H/HeJ mouse with alopecia areata. This line is of MHC haplotype H2-k. Material: lesional skin. The chain links TRBV1 to TRBJ2-1; D perhaps matches TRBD2 (7 bases). The CDR3 is CTCSKGGNYAEQFF. The sequenced part of the CDR3 DNA is TGCACCTGCAGTAAGGGGGGGAACTATGCT.